The clone carrying this TCR beta chain was recorded a few times. What it binds is not known. This entry is derived from a study of CD8+ T cells in alopecia areata. The sample's treatment: oral pan-JAK inhibitor, 5-10 mg twice daily. Separation by sorting yielded CD4+ and CD8+ T cells from PBMCs. This CDR3 region has 14 residues. Looked up from germline, CDR1 is LNHDA and CDR2 is SQIVND (reference sequence). The V and J ends lost 7 bases and 0 bases respectively, with 10 bases between them. After isolation, RNA underwent reverse transcription to generate cDNA as the sequencing template. The repertoire was sequenced with immunoSEQ multiplex PCR; TCRdb's copy has only in-frame clones and lacks some. The top ten hold about 1.7% of the sample, which has about 290,000 clones, 58% seen once. Study-level points and caveats: Higher clonality was seen in lesional scalp than in normal scalp, especially in alopecia totalis/universalis.

The gene calls are TRBV19 and TRBJ1-5; D remains ambiguous. This clonotype was obtained from a human donor with alopecia areata. Sequenced material: CD4+ T cells sorted from blood, taken at week 24, from a patient treated with tofacitinib. The CDR3 region has the DNA TGTGCCAGTAAGGTACAGTATAGCAATCAGCCCCAGCATTTT. It is translated as CASKVQYSNQPQHF.